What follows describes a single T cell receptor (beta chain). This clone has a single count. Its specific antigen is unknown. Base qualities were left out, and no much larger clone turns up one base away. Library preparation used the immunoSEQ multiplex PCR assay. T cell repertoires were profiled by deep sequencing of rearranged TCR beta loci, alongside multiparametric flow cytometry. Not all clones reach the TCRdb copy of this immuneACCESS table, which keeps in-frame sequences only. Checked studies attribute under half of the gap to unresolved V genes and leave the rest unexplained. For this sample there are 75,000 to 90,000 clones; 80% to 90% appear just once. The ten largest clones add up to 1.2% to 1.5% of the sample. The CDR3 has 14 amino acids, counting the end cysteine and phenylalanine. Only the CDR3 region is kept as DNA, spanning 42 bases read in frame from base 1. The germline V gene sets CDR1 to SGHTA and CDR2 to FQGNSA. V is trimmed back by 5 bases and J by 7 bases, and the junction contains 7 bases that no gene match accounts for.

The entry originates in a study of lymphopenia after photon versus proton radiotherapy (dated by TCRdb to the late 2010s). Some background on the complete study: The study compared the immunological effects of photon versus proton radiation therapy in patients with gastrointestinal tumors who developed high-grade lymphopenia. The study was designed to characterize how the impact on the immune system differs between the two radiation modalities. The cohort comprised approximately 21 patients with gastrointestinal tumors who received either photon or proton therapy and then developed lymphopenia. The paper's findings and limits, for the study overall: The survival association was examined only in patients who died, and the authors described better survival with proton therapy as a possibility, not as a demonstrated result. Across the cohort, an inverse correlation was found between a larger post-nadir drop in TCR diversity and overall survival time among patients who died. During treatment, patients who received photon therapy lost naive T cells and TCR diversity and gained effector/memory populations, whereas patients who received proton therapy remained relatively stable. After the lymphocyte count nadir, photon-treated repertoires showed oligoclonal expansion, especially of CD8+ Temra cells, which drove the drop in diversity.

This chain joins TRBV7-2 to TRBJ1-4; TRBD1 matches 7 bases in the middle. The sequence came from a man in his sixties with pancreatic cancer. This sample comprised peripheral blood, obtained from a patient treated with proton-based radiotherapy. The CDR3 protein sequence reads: CASSRGGQLEKLFF. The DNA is TGTGCCAGCAGCAGAGGGGGACAGCTTGAAAAACTGTTTTTT. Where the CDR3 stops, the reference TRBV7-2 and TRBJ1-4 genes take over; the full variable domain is GAGVSQSPSNKVTEKGKDVELRCDPISGHTALYWYRQSLGQGLEFLIYFQGNSAPDKSGLPSDRFSAERTGGSVSTLTIQRTQQEDSAVYLCASSRGGQLEKLFFGSGTQLSVL.